Given below is one TCR beta chain in context. Its antigen remains unknown. PCR primers comprised 60 Vbeta and 13 Jbeta primers. Here immunoSEQ multiplex PCR was the method, and the copy in TCRdb shows in-frame clones only, minus some. The table records tens of thousands of clones, 65% to 90% of them present only once. This sample stems from a study of cytomegalovirus exposure and HLA in healthy donors. Study-wide points: Presence/absence analyses assumed roughly uniform sequencing depth across donors, which may not hold. A later analysis reported that several of the most significant clusters appeared to be linked to common viral pathogens, among them Epstein-Barr virus. In vitro experiments confirmed that three CMV-associated chains were specific for CMV antigens.

Germline CDR1 is KGHSH and CDR2 is LQKENI. V lost 2 bases and J lost 6, with 6 bases in between. The CDR3 runs 12 residues. The sample taken for sequencing was PBMCs. This chain uses TRBV18 with TRBJ2-3; D not resolved. This TCR came from a man between 65 and 85 years old in good health and CMV-seropositive. CDR3 nucleotides: TGTGCCAGCTCACCAGCTACCGATACGCAGTATTTT. It yields the protein CASSPATDTQYF. The full variable domain, its missing parts supplied by reference TRBV18 and TRBJ2-3, is NAGVMQNPRHLVRRRGQEARLRCSPMKGHSHVYWYRQLPEEGLKFMVYLQKENIIDESGMPKERFSAEFPKEGPSILRIQQVVRGDSAAYFCASSPATDTQYFGPGTRLTVL.